This T cell receptor (beta chain) was profiled in a study of T cells in localized non-small cell lung cancer. Method: immunoSEQ multiplex PCR; TCRdb's copy keeps in-frame clones and lacks some. The table shows fewer than 35,000 clones, with around 86% occurring only once. Broader study findings: Higher T cell density in the blood was associated with longer overall survival, whereas higher adjacent-lung clonality associated with shorter survival. Sequencing was limited to one tumor region, leaving the possibility of heterogeneity open. A median of around 57 clones ranked among the top 100 in tumor appeared in adjacent lung. Clonality peaked in uninvolved adjacent lung rather than tumor.

V was trimmed by 1 base and J by 7 bases, leaving 14 bases between them. The CDR3 totals 15 residues. CDR1 KGHSH and CDR2 LQKENI come from the germline V gene. Details on this clone: The antigen is unknown.

The chain has TRBV18 and TRBJ1-5; D perhaps matches TRBD1 (6 bases). This material consisted of peripheral blood, taken before any cancer treatment. The receptor was derived from an older male donor with stage III lung adenocarcinoma. This CDR3 is CASSPQSGAGQPQHF. The CDR3 DNA reads as TGTGCCAGCTCACCACAGTCAGGGGCGGGACAGCCCCAGCATTTT.